Listed below are T cell receptor beta chains from one sample, sequenced in a study of shared clonotypes between healthy human individuals. Generated by immunoSEQ multiplex PCR, the TCRdb table keeps only in-frame clones and is missing some. The sample records roughly 2 million clones, about 94% being singletons. The sample comprised naive CD8+ T cells sorted from blood. The receptors were gathered from a man aged 18 to 35 in good health. CDR3s leave out the opening cysteine and the closing phenylalanine or tryptophan. Fields, in order: V gene, J gene, CDR3 protein.

>TRBV5-6|TRBJ2-7
ASSLEGQGLPYEQY
>TRBV5-1|TRBJ1-1
ASSPPGNTEAF
>TRBV11-2|TRBJ2-3
ASRLTSPSTDTQY
>TRBV4-2|TRBJ2-3
ASSPQAGASSDTQY
>TRBV29-1|TRBJ2-1
SVVSRYNEQF
>TRBV29-1|TRBJ2-7
SVEEAGAPYEQY
>TRBV6-1|TRBJ1-2
ASSEELSYQGYHYT
>TRBV9|TRBJ2-4
ASSETEAKNIQY
>TRBV7-9|TRBJ1-1
ASSAGTGPEAF
>TRBV27|TRBJ1-1
ASSPDMNTEAF
>TRBV9|TRBJ2-1
ASSVGPQAAGSKRNEQF
>TRBV4-2|TRBJ2-7
ASSQVEQTYEQY
>TRBV11-1|TRBJ2-7
ASSSMGQGSEQY
>TRBV5-8|TRBJ2-5
ASSFLLGPGKETQY
>TRBV5-5|TRBJ1-1
ASSAQVNTEAF
>TRBV6-5|TRBJ2-1
ASSLAGGNNEQF
>TRBV6-5|TRBJ1-1
ASSFLPGEAF
>TRBV11-2|TRBJ1-4
ASSLVWGEKLF
>TRBV9|TRBJ1-2
ASSTAPGLNYGYT
>TRBV5-6|TRBJ1-5
ASSSQTGIQPQH
>TRBV9|TRBJ2-6
ASSVGPQSVSGANVLT
>TRBV27|TRBJ2-7
ASSLSGTSGGGVSEQY
>TRBV29-1|TRBJ1-1
SVDRTGGDTEAF
>TRBV25-1|TRBJ1-1
ASSDPNSQGRSET
>TRBV4-3|TRBJ2-5
ASSRRDSETQY
>TRBV19|TRBJ2-3
ASSITPISTDTQY
>TRBV10-3|TRBJ2-3
AISESVDTQY
>TRBV6-1|TRBJ2-7
ASAYGDSYEQY